This TCR beta chain was captured by sequencing in a study of metastatic and nonmetastatic thyroid tumors. With MiXCR, TCRdb called clones anew from the PCR reads. The sample contains fewer than 13,000 clones, 9.5% to 15% of which appear only once. Judged by abundance, this clone is medium-sized. The CDR3 runs 14 residues. V shed 2 bases and J shed 8 bases, with 15 bases lying between them. CDR1 is GTSNPN and CDR2 is SVGIG in the germline V gene (reference sequence). Patients had received no treatment of any kind before thyroid surgery. The chain uses TRBV30 and TRBJ1-4, with TRBD1 as a possible D gene (5 bases). This TCR was sampled from a female donor with papillary thyroid cancer or a benign thyroid nodule (not recorded which). Some clones in this sample may be carry-over from other donors' samples. Sequencing used blood. This chain's CDR3 is CAWSRGEEGEKLFF. The CDR3 nucleotides read TGTGCCTGGAGTAGAGGGGAAGAGGGGGAAAAACTGTTTTTT.